This TCR beta chain was observed in a study of cytotoxic CD8 clonotypes in ibrutinib-treated CLL. Study background: Across samples, productive templates numbered about 280,000 and productive rearrangements reached 94,082 on average. Findings and caveats of the study: Baseline clonality, higher than in age-matched healthy donors, tracked circulating CD8+ T-cell counts. An increase in clonality occurred at ibrutinib response, followed by a return toward baseline at progression. Timing of sampling differed between sustained-remission and progressing patients.

Assay used: immunoSEQ multiplex PCR; TCRdb lists only in-frame clones, some missing. The sample contains about 130,000 clones, 80% to 90% of which appear only once. Of note for this clone: Its antigen is as yet unknown.

Sequencing used PBMCs, obtained after 24 months of ibrutinib treatment. This receptor was obtained from a human donor with chronic lymphocytic leukemia.

The CDR3 coding sequence is TGTGCCAGGGAGTGGACGGGGACGGTAAATGAGCAGTTCTTC. Its protein product is CAREWTGTVNEQFF. The rearrangement links TRBV21-1 to TRBJ2-1. TRBV21-1 is noted as a pseudogene. This CDR3 is 14 amino acids long.